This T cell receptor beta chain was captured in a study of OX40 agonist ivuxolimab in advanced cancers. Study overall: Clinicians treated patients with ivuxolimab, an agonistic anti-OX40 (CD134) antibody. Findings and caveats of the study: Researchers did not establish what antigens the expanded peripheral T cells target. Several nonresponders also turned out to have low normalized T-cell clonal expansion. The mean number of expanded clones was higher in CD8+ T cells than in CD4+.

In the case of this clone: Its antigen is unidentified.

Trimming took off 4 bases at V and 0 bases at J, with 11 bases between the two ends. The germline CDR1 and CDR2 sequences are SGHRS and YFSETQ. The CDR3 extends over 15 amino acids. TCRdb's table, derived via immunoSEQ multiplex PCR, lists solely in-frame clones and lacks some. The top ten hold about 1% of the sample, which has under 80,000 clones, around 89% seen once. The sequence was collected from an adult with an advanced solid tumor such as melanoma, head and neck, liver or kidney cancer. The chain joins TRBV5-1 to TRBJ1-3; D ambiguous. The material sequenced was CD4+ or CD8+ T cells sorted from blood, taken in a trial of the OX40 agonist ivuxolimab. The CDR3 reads CASSRTASSGNTIYF. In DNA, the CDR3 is TGCGCCAGCAGCAGGACCGCGAGCTCTGGAAACACCATATATTTT.